This T cell receptor (beta chain) was documented in a study of cytomegalovirus exposure and HLA in healthy donors. At the level of the study: A later analysis reported the 90 to 150 validation repertoires used the same platform as the roughly 700 first-cohort repertoires.

CDR1 SGHVS and CDR2 FQNEAQ come from the germline V gene. The CDR3 covers 14 residues. V lost 5 bases and J lost 5, with 13 bases in between. This clone was found once. Its specificity is not known. Generated by immunoSEQ multiplex PCR, the TCRdb table keeps only in-frame clones and is missing some. The profile shows 100,000 to 130,000 clones, under 85% of them singletons. General study results and limits: Accounts indicate the classifier identified cytomegalovirus status with strong specificity and sensitivity. Three CMV-associated chains proved CMV antigen-specific in vitro. TCR sequences were mostly rare, though some public TCRs occurred in many donors.

The specimen sequenced was PBMCs. This receptor was obtained from a woman aged 18 to 35 in good health and CMV-seronegative. V usage is TRBV7-8 and J usage is TRBJ1-5; D remains ambiguous. For the CDR3, the DNA is TGTGCCAGCAGCACCGACTCCCGTTATCAGCCCCAGCATTTT. It encodes CASSTDSRYQPQHF.